Listed below are T cell receptor beta chains from one sample, sequenced in a study of CD8+CD57+ T cells in acquired aplastic anemia. One entry per CDR3 protein, called by TCRdb with MiXCR from the reads. The sample records 120,000 or so distinct CDR3 sequences, over 55% being singletons. The specimen sequenced was sorted CD4+, CD8+, or CD8+CD57+ T cells (not recorded which) from PBMCs. The receptors were sampled from a human donor with aplastic anemia. Both conserved end residues are part of each CDR3. Each record gives: V gene, D gene, J gene, clone size, CDR3 DNA, CDR3 protein. D genes are given only for firm matches. Expanded clones are given a class, and other clones once, few, many or no size at all.

>TRBV9|TRBD2|TRBJ2-1|many
TGTGCCAGCAGCGTAGAGGGCGGGGGTCGCTCCTACAATGAGCAGTTCTTC
CASSVEGGGRSYNEQFF
>TRBV25-1|TRBD1|TRBJ1-6|-
TGTACCAGCAGGGGACAGGAAGGTTCACCCCTCCACTTT
CTSRGQEGSPLHF
>TRBV7-9|-|TRBJ1-6|-
TGTGCCAGCAGCTTCTGGGCCGCGAATTCACCCCTCCACTTT
CASSFWAANSPLHF
>TRBV10-3|TRBD2|TRBJ2-7|-
TGTGCCATCACCCCCGGGACTAGCAAAGGAGGGGGAGGCTACTACGAGCAGTACTTC
CAITPGTSKGGGGYYEQYF
>TRBV20-1|-|TRBJ1-2|-
TGCAGTGCTAGTCTGGGGACCATCTATGGCTACACCTTC
CSASLGTIYGYTF
>TRBV28|TRBD1|TRBJ1-5|-
TGTGCCAGCAGTTTCGGGCAGGGGGCGGGCCAGCCCCAGCATTTT
CASSFGQGAGQPQHF
>TRBV5-1|-|TRBJ1-6|once
TGCGCCAGCAGCTTGTCAGGGGCCGATTCACCCCTCCACTTT
CASSLSGADSPLHF
>TRBV19|-|TRBJ2-1|-
TGTGCCAGTAGTATAGATAGTAGTAGCGGCCTTATGAATGAGCAGTTCTTC
CASSIDSSSGLMNEQFF
>TRBV20-1|-|TRBJ1-5|-
TGCAGTGCTCAGAGACGGGCCTTTTATAGCAATCAGCCCCAGCATTTT
CSAQRRAFYSNQPQHF
>TRBV10-2|TRBD1|TRBJ1-2|-
TGCGCCAGCAGTGATAAAGTCAGGGGGGACTATGGCTACACCTTC
CASSDKVRGDYGYTF
>TRBV4-3|TRBD2|TRBJ2-3|many
TGCGCCAGCAGCCAAGAAACTAGCGGTTCCGCAGATACGCAGTATTTT
CASSQETSGSADTQYF
>TRBV13|-|TRBJ2-7|many
TGTGCCAGCAGCCCGCGACAGCACTACGAGCAGTACTTC
CASSPRQHYEQYF
>TRBV2|-|TRBJ1-2|few
TGTGCCACCAGTTTTCACGGTAGCTATGGCTACACCTTC
CATSFHGSYGYTF
>TRBV6-5|-|TRBJ1-6|many
TGTGCCAGCAGCCCTTGGCGAGGGGTTGGATGGACCCTCCACTTT
CASSPWRGVGWTLHF
>TRBV20-1|-|TRBJ2-5|-
TGCAGTGCTACTCAAGAGACCCAGTACTTC
CSATQETQYF
>TRBV20-1|-|TRBJ2-5|few
TGCAGTGCCGAAACGGTATGGGGTAGCGAGACCCAGTACTTC
CSAETVWGSETQYF
>TRBV7-2|TRBD1|TRBJ2-7|once
TGTGCCAGCAGCTTATTTGGACAGGGGGCCTACGAGCAGTACTTC
CASSLFGQGAYEQYF
>TRBV20-1|-|TRBJ2-6|few
TGCAGTGCTCCCCCTGGGGCCAACGTCCTGACTTTC
CSAPPGANVLTF
>TRBV25-1|-|TRBJ1-2|few
TGTGCCAGCAGTAATATAGGGCATGGCTACACCTTC
CASSNIGHGYTF
>TRBV7-6|-|TRBJ1-1|many
TGTGCCAGCAGCTCCCCTTTAGGGGGGCATGAAGCTTTCTTT
CASSSPLGGHEAFF
>TRBV10-1|-|TRBJ2-7|many
TGCGCCAGCCTATACGGAACAGGTGGGATCTACGAGCAGTACTTC
CASLYGTGGIYEQYF
>TRBV20-1|TRBD2|TRBJ2-3|-
TGCAGTGCTAGAGATGTAACCCGGGGGGCAGATACGCAGTATTTT
CSARDVTRGADTQYF
>TRBV11-1|-|TRBJ2-1|-
TGTGCCAGCAGCCCCCGTCCCGATGGGGGTGAGCAGTTCTTC
CASSPRPDGGEQFF
>TRBV9|-|TRBJ1-2|-
TGTGCCAGCAGCCCTCGAGGGGATGGCTACACCTTC
CASSPRGDGYTF
>TRBV2|-|TRBJ1-5|-
TGTGCCAGCACTAATGGGGGTTTGGTGAATCAGCCCCAGCATTTT
CASTNGGLVNQPQHF
>TRBV19|-|TRBJ2-3|-
TGTGCCAGCAGTGCTAGAAGTGGTGCCACAGATACGCAGTATTTT
CASSARSGATDTQYF
>TRBV7-2|TRBD2|TRBJ2-1|-
TGTGCCAGCAGGGGCGGGAGCAATGAGCAGTTCTTC
CASRGGSNEQFF
>TRBV9|-|TRBJ1-4|many
TGTGCCAGCAGCGAGGGCGACAGGCATGCAACTAATGAAAAACTGTTTTTT
CASSEGDRHATNEKLFF
>TRBV11-1|-|TRBJ1-1|many
TGTGCCAGCAGCTTAGGGGTTCCACAGGGGAACACTGAAGCTTTCTTT
CASSLGVPQGNTEAFF
>TRBV7-9|-|TRBJ1-6|-
TGTGCCAGCACCCTACAGGGTTCTAAGTCACCCCTCCACTTT
CASTLQGSKSPLHF
>TRBV5-6|TRBD2|TRBJ2-3|many
TGTGCCAGCAGCTTGCTAGCGGTGAGCACAGATACGCAGTATTTT
CASSLLAVSTDTQYF
>TRBV12-3/TRBV12-4|-|TRBJ2-7|-
TGTGCCAGCAGCTCGGTGGGCTACGAGCAGTACTTC
CASSSVGYEQYF
>TRBV24-1|-|TRBJ2-1|-
TGTGCCATCAGTGAGGCCTACAATGAGCAGTTCTTC
CAISEAYNEQFF
>TRBV5-6|-|TRBJ1-3|few
TGTGCCAGCAGCTTGGACGGTGGAAACACCATATATTTT
CASSLDGGNTIYF
>TRBV9|-|TRBJ2-7|many
TGTGCCAGCAGCCCCCAGTCCGGGACCACGCACGAGCAGTACTTC
CASSPQSGTTHEQYF
>TRBV7-6|-|TRBJ2-5|few
TGTGCCAGCAACCCCGGAACGAAAGAGACCCAGTACTTC
CASNPGTKETQYF
>TRBV4-3|-|TRBJ2-1|-
TGCGCCAGCAGCCCCGGAGGGGAAAAGTATGAGCAGTTCTTC
CASSPGGEKYEQFF
>TRBV15|-|TRBJ1-3|-
TGTGCCACCAGCAGAGATGGACGGGCCGTCTCTGGAAACACCATATATTTT
CATSRDGRAVSGNTIYF
>TRBV15|TRBD1|TRBJ1-3|many
TGTGCGACCAGGGGGCTAGCTGGAAACACCATATATTTT
CATRGLAGNTIYF
>TRBV11-1|TRBD2|TRBJ2-3|few
TGTGCCAGCAGCTCTCGGGACTACACAGATACGCAGTATTTT
CASSSRDYTDTQYF
>TRBV19|TRBD1|TRBJ2-7|-
TGTGCCAGTAGTATAGGGACAGGGGGCGCCAATACCTACGAGCAGTACTTC
CASSIGTGGANTYEQYF
>TRBV20-1|TRBD1|TRBJ2-5|-
TGCAGTGCCCGGACAGGGAGAGAGACCCAGTACTTC
CSARTGRETQYF
>TRBV5-1|-|TRBJ2-7|-
TGCGCCAGCAGCTTGGGGCAGGGTGTATCCTACGAGCAGTACTTC
CASSLGQGVSYEQYF
>TRBV19|-|TRBJ1-4|-
TGTGCCAGTAGCCTGACGGGGGGAGGAAAACTGTTTTTT
CASSLTGGGKLFF
>TRBV20-1|-|TRBJ2-3|many
TGCAGTGCTAGAGCCCTTCTGGTGCCTGTACCTGGCACAGATACGCAGTATTTT
CSARALLVPVPGTDTQYF
>TRBV18|-|TRBJ2-1|many
TGTGCCAGCTCACCAACAGCGTATTACAATGAGCAGTTCTTC
CASSPTAYYNEQFF